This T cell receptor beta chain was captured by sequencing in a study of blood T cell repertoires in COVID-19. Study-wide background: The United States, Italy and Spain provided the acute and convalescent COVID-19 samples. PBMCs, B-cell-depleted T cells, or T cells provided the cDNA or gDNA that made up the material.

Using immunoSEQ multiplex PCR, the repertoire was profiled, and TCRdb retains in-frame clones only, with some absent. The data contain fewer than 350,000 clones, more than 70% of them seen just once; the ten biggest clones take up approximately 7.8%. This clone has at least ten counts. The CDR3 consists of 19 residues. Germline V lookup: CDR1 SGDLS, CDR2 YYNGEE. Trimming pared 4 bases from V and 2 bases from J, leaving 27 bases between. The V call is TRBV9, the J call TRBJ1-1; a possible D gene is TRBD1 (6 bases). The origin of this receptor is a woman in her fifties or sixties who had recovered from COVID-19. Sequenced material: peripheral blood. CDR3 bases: TGTGCCAGCAGCTCCCGGGGAGGGGGGATCCGAGGTGCCAACACTGAAGCTTTCTTT. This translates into CASSSRGGGIRGANTEAFF.